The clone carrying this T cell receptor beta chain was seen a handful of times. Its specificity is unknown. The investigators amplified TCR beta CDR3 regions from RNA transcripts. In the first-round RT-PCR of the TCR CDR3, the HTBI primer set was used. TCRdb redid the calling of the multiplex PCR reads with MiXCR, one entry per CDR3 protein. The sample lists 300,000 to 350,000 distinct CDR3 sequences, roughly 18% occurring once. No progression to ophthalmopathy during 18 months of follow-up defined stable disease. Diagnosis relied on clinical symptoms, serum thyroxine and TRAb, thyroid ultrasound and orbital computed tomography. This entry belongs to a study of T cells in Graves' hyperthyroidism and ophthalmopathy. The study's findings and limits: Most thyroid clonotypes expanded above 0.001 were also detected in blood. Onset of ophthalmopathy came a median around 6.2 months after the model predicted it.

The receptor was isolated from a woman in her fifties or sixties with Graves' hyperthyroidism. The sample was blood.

The CDR3 bases are TGTGCCAGCAGTGATTGGCGAGGGGAGGTCAACTATGGCTACACCTTC. It encodes CASSDWRGEVNYGYTF. V and J are TRBV6-1 and TRBJ1-2; a weak D match, TRBD1 (5 bases). The CDR3 spans 16 residues. Trimming cost V 3 bases and J 2 bases, with 16 bases left between them. Per germline, CDR1 MNHNS and CDR2 SASEGT.